A single sample is the source of the 27 T cell receptor beta chains below, sequenced in a study of cytomegalovirus exposure and HLA in healthy donors. The PCR contained 60 Vbeta and 13 Jbeta primers. The repertoire was sequenced with immunoSEQ multiplex PCR; TCRdb's copy has only in-frame clones and lacks some. The sample contains 80,000 to 100,000 clones, about three quarters of which appear only once. The sequencing sample was made of PBMCs. These TCRs come from a man aged 40-49 years in good health and CMV-seronegative.

The V and J genes are TRBV18 and TRBJ1-1; D perhaps matches TRBD1 (6 bases). Germline V gene data show CDR1 as KGHSH and CDR2 as LQKENI. The CDR3 totals 14 residues. The germline V and J ends were trimmed by 2 bases and 1 base, with 8 bases remaining between them. This CDR3 reads CASSPMDRNTEAFF. The DNA of the CDR3 is TGTGCCAGCTCACCAATGGACAGGAACACTGAAGCTTTCTTT.

The chain uses TRBV18 and TRBJ2-2, with 8 nucleotides matching TRBD1. Germline assignment: CDR1 KGHSH and CDR2 LQKENI. Trimming took 6 bases from V and 5 from J; bases not matched to a gene: 8. The CDR3 extends over 15 amino acids. CDR3: CASSPGTGLTGELFF. The CDR3 DNA sequence: TGTGCCAGCTCTCCCGGGACAGGCCTGACCGGGGAGCTGTTTTTT.

The gene calls are TRBV4-1 and TRBJ1-1, with a possible D match to TRBD1 (6 bases). The V gene lost 0 bases and the J gene lost 2 bases, with 16 bases spanning the gap. CDR1 and CDR2 from the germline V gene are MGHRA and YSYEKL. The CDR3 runs to 17 residues. CDR3 coding DNA: TGCGCCAGCAGCCAAGATTGGGCAGGGGATCGAAACACTGAAGCTTTCTTT. Translated: CASSQDWAGDRNTEAFF.

The gene calls are TRBV2 and TRBJ2-7, with 11 bases matching TRBD1. V lost 5 bases and J lost 2; bases outside the gene matches: 5. The CDR3 covers 15 residues. CDR1 is SNHLY and CDR2 is FYNNEI in the germline V gene. CDR3 coding DNA: TGTGCCAGCAGTCAGGACAGGGGGCAAGCCTACGAGCAGTACTTC. Amino acids: CASSQDRGQAYEQYF.

The V gene is TRBV5-4, the J gene TRBJ1-1, with D tentatively TRBD1 (6 bases). Germline loops: CDR1 SGHNT, CDR2 YYREEE (reference sequence). The CDR3 length is 15 residues. The V and J ends lost 3 bases and 3 bases respectively, with 15 bases between them. CDR3 amino acids: CASSSELGQYTEAFF. In DNA form, the CDR3 reads TGTGCCAGCAGCTCGGAGTTAGGACAGTACACTGAAGCTTTCTTT.

The chain couples TRBV7-2 to TRBJ1-1, with TRBD1 matching 7 bases. This CDR3 region has 14 residues. Trimming cost V 1 base and J 5 bases; bases outside gene matches: 4. CDR1 and CDR2 (germline): SGHTA, FQGNSA. The CDR3 region is CASSLEGARTEAFF. The CDR3 nucleotides read TGTGCCAGCAGCTTAGAGGGGGCTAGGACTGAAGCTTTCTTT.

The J gene is TRBJ2-7, the V gene TRBV10-3; 9 nucleotides line up with TRBD2. Germline V CDR1 and CDR2: ENHRY, SYGVKD. The CDR3 covers 13 residues. V was pared by 10 bases and J by 3 bases, with 7 bases of the junction left unmatched. The CDR3 here is CATRTSAYYEQYF. Here the CDR3 DNA reads TGTGCCACTAGGACTAGCGCTTACTACGAGCAGTACTTC.

The chain employs TRBV5-6 and TRBJ1-5; D is unclear. Germline V gene lookup returns CDR1 SGHDT and CDR2 YYEEEE. The CDR3 covers 14 residues. V shed 4 bases and J shed 0 bases, with 8 bases lying between them. CDR3 nucleotides: TGTGCCAGCAGCCTCCTATATAGCAATCAGCCCCAGCATTTT. It specifies CASSLLYSNQPQHF.

This clone appeared a few times. CDR3 loop: CASSLALTSGGAWDEQFF. Here the CDR3 DNA reads TGCGCCAGCAGCTTGGCCCTAACTAGCGGGGGGGCCTGGGATGAGCAGTTCTTC. The chain combines TRBV5-1 with TRBJ2-1; 13 bases map to TRBD2. The junction had 11 bases not matched to a gene; V was cut back by 0 bases and J by 8 bases. This CDR3 contains 18 residues. Germline lookup yields CDR1 SGHRS and CDR2 YFSETQ.

V usage is TRBV19 and J usage is TRBJ2-6, with 12 nucleotides matching TRBD1. The length of the CDR3 is 19 residues. With 5 bases clipped from V and 0 bases from J, the junction kept 8 bases outside the gene matches. Germline loops: CDR1 LNHDA, CDR2 SQIVND (reference sequence). The CDR3 loop is CASSLIGTGGPSGANVLTF. In nucleotides, the CDR3 is TGTGCCAGTAGTCTTATAGGGACAGGGGGCCCCTCTGGGGCCAACGTCCTGACTTTC.

The V call is TRBV18, the J call TRBJ2-5; D is undetermined. CDR1 KGHSH and CDR2 LQKENI come from the germline V gene. The CDR3 length is 16 residues. V was trimmed by 2 bases and J by 4 bases, leaving 17 bases between them. CDR3 nucleotides: TGTGCCAGCTCACCAACGCACACCGCCGCAAGAGAGACCCAGTACTTC. This gives the protein CASSPTHTAARETQYF.

This clone was seen just once. This rearrangement joins TRBV23-1 to TRBJ2-7; possibly TRBD1 for D (5 bases). TRBV23-1 is placed among ORFs of uncertain function. V lost 0 bases and J lost 1, with 10 bases in between. This CDR3 has 15 amino acids. CDR3 amino acids: CASSQSWGRSYEQYF. CDR3 DNA: TGCGCCAGCAGTCAATCGTGGGGCAGATCCTACGAGCAGTACTTC.

This sequence joins TRBV5-1 and TRBJ2-1, with unresolved D. V lost 2 bases to trimming and J lost 4 bases, with 16 bases between them. The CDR3 has 16 residues. Germline CDR1 and CDR2: SGHRS and YFSETQ. The CDR3: CASSLPTSSTYNEQFF. Here the CDR3 DNA reads TGCGCCAGCAGCTTACCAACTTCCTCTACTTACAATGAGCAGTTCTTC.

This chain uses TRBV28 with TRBJ2-7; D perhaps matches TRBD1 (6 bases). Between the trimmed V and J ends, which lost 6 bases and 3 bases, there was a span of 12 bases. This CDR3 has 13 amino acids. The germline gives CDR1 MDHEN, CDR2 SYDVKM. DNA of the CDR3: TGTGCCAGCAGAGATACAGGGTACTACGAGCAGTACTTC. It encodes CASRDTGYYEQYF. Complete variable domain (other parts from reference TRBV28 and TRBJ2-7): DVKVTQSSRYLVKRTGEKVFLECVQDMDHENMFWYRQDPGLGLRLIYFSYDVKMKEKGDIPEGYSVSREKKERFSLILESASTNQTSMYLCASRDTGYYEQYFGPGTRLTVT.

The V call is TRBV6-4, the J call TRBJ2-2, with 8 bases matching TRBD1. V dropped 2 bases and J dropped 7; count of bases not matched to a gene: 6. The CDR3 has 15 residues. Germline CDR1 and CDR2: MRHNA and SNTAGT. CDR3 nucleotides: TGTGCCAGCAGTGACGTCCAGGGGGCCGGCGGGGAGCTGTTTTTT. Its translation: CASSDVQGAGGELFF.

The V call is TRBV18, the J call TRBJ1-1; maybe TRBD1 (5 bases). V shed 0 bases and J shed 3 bases, with 8 bases lying between them. The germline CDR1 and CDR2 sequences are KGHSH and LQKENI. CDR3 length: 14 amino acids. CDR3 in DNA: TGTGCCAGCTCACCACCAGGGGTAGACACTGAAGCTTTCTTT. Protein product: CASSPPGVDTEAFF.

The V and J genes are TRBV27 and TRBJ2-2; D perhaps matches TRBD1 (6 bases). The CDR3 contains 15 residues. Between the trimmed V and J ends, which lost 4 bases and 2 bases, there was a span of 11 bases. Germline CDR1 and CDR2: MNHEY and SMNVEV (reference sequence). The CDR3 spells CASSSDSINTGELFF. The CDR3 DNA reads TGTGCCAGCAGTTCGGACAGCATAAACACCGGGGAGCTGTTTTTT.

The genes are TRBV19 and TRBJ1-5, with D hard to call. The germline gives CDR1 LNHDA, CDR2 SQIVND (reference sequence). The CDR3 loop spans 14 amino acids. Trimming took 1 base from V and 5 from J, leaving 9 bases between them. In DNA, the CDR3 is TGTGCCAGTAGTATAGGCCACGCGGATCAGCCCCAGCATTTT. Translation gives CASSIGHADQPQHF. Full variable domain (rest looked up from reference TRBV19 and TRBJ1-5): DGGITQSPKYLFRKEGQNVTLSCEQNLNHDAMYWYRQDPGQGLRLIYYSQIVNDFQKGDIAEGYSVSREKKESFPLTVTSAQKNPTAFYLCASSIGHADQPQHFGDGTRLSIL.

V and J are TRBV6-5 and TRBJ1-2, with 7 bases that match TRBD1. This CDR3 region has 15 residues. Looked up from germline, CDR1 is MNHEY and CDR2 is SVGAGI. After removal of 4 bases from V and 0 bases from J, the junction contained 5 bases not matched to a gene. This CDR3 is CASSSLGTANYGYTF. The CDR3 DNA reads TGTGCCAGCAGTTCCCTCGGGACAGCTAACTATGGCTACACCTTC.

J is TRBJ2-5 and V is TRBV21-1; TRBD2 was called by the table and not checked on the DNA. TRBV21-1 is a documented pseudogene. The CDR3 totals 13 residues. The CDR3 sequence is CASSKKAGPTQYF. The CDR3 DNA is TGTGCCAGCAGCAAAAAGGCGGGGCCGACCCAGTACTTC.

The V gene is TRBV27, the J gene TRBJ2-4; the D is unclear. V dropped 6 bases and J dropped 9 bases, with 18 bases sitting between them. This CDR3 contains 14 residues. Per germline, CDR1 MNHEY and CDR2 SMNVEV (reference sequence). The CDR3 here is CASRLTVGNGIQYF. Here the CDR3 DNA reads TGTGCCAGCAGGCTCACAGTGGGCAACGGCATTCAGTACTTC.

The chain carries TRBV7-2 and TRBJ1-2, with D unresolved. V was clipped by 2 bases and J by 12 bases, with 19 bases between them. The CDR3 has 14 amino acids. In germline, CDR1 is SGHTA, CDR2 FQGNSA. In DNA, the CDR3 is TGTGCCAGCAGCTTACTGAGGGAGAGGGCATTTCACACCTTC. This encodes CASSLLRERAFHTF.

The CDR3 DNA sequence: TGTGCCAGCAGCTTAGTTGCGGGTTACGAGCAGTACTTC. This translates into CASSLVAGYEQYF. The chain employs TRBV11-3 and TRBJ2-7; the D gene is possibly TRBD2 (5 bases). The CDR3 covers 13 residues. Trimming removed 1 base at V and 4 bases at J, with 8 bases between. Germline V gives CDR1 SGHNT, CDR2 YENEEA.

The chain joins TRBV5-1 to TRBJ1-1; the match to TRBD1 covers 9 bases. Germline loops: CDR1 SGHRS, CDR2 YFSETQ. The trim removed 2 bases at V and 0 bases at J, leaving 5 bases unmatched. CDR3 length: 16 amino acids. CDR3 nucleotide sequence: TGCGCCAGCAGCTTCGGGACAGGGCGACTGAACACTGAAGCTTTCTTT. Encoded protein: CASSFGTGRLNTEAFF. Supplemented by reference TRBV5-1 and TRBJ1-1, the full variable domain reads KAGVTQTPRYLIKTRGQQVTLSCSPISGHRSVSWYQQTPGQGLQFLFEYFSETQRNKGNFPGRFSGRQFSNSRSEMNVSTLELGDSALYLCASSFGTGRLNTEAFFGQGTRLTVV.

V is TRBV6-1 and J is TRBJ2-3; D is possibly TRBD1 (5 bases). CDR1 MNHNS and CDR2 SASEGT come from the germline V gene. CDR3 size: 15 residues. Trimming left V 5 bases short and J 4 bases short, with 16 bases between. CDR3 sequence reads: CASSQGLAAPDTQYF. CDR3 bases: TGTGCCAGCAGTCAGGGTCTCGCGGCCCCAGATACGCAGTATTTT.

The chain couples TRBV9 to TRBJ2-7; 8 bases line up with TRBD1. V shed 4 bases and J 6 bases; nucleotides not matched to a gene: 9. CDR3 length equals 14 residues. Looked up from germline, CDR1 is SGDLS and CDR2 is YYNGEE. CDR3 in amino acids: CASSPQGAQGEQYF. In DNA form, the CDR3 reads TGTGCCAGCAGCCCGCAGGGGGCCCAGGGCGAGCAGTACTTC.

The genes are TRBV6-1 and TRBJ2-7, with D perhaps matching TRBD2 (6 bases). V lost 6 bases and J lost 3, with 12 bases in between. The length of the CDR3 is 13 residues. CDR1 and CDR2 from the germline V gene are MNHNS and SASEGT. As DNA, the CDR3 is TGTGCCAGCAGCACGGAGGGCGGCTACGAGCAGTACTTC. Protein product: CASSTEGGYEQYF.